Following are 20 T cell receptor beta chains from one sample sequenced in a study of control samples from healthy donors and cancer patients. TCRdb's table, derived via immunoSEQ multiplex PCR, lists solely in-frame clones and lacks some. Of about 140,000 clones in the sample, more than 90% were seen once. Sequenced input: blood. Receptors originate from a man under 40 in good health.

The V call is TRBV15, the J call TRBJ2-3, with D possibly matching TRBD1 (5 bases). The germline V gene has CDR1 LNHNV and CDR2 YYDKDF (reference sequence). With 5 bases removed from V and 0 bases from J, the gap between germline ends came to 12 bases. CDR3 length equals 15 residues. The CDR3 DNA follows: TGTGCCACCAGCGGCCTGAGGACAAGCACAGATACGCAGTATTTT. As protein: CATSGLRTSTDTQYF.

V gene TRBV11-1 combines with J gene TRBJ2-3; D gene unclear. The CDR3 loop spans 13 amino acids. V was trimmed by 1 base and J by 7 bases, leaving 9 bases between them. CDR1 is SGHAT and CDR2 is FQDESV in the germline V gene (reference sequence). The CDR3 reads CASSLGTGNTQYF. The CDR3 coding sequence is TGTGCCAGCAGCTTAGGGACCGGCAATACGCAGTATTTT.

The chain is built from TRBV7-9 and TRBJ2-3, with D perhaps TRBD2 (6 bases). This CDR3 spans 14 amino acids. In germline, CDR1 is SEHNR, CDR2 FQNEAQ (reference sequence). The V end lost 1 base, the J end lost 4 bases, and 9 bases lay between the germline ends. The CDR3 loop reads CASSLGWEADTQYF. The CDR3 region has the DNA TGTGCCAGCAGCTTAGGGTGGGAGGCAGATACGCAGTATTTT.

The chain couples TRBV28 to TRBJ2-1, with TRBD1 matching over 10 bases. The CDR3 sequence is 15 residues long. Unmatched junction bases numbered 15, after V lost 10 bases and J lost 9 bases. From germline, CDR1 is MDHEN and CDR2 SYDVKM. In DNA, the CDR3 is TGTGCCACTGGGTTTTCGGACAGGGGGTCGAGTGAGCAGTTCTTC. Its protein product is CATGFSDRGSSEQFF.

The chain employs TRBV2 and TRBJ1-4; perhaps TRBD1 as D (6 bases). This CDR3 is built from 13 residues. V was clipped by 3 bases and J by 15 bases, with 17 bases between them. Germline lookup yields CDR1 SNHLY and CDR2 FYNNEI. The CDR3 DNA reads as TGTGCCAGCAGTGACCGGCGGGAGGGGGAAGTGTTTTTT. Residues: CASSDRREGEVFF.

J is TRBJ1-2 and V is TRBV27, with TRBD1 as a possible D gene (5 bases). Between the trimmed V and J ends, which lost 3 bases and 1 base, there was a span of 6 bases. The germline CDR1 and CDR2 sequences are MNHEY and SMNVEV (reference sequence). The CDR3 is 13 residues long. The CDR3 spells CASSFGGNYGYTF. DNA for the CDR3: TGTGCCAGCAGTTTTGGGGGTAACTATGGCTACACCTTC.

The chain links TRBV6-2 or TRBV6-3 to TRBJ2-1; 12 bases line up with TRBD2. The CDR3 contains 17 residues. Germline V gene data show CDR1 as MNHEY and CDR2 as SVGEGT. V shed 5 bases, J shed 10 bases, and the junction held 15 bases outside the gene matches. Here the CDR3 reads CASSQIGRLAGVSEQFF. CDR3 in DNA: TGTGCCAGCAGTCAGATCGGACGACTAGCGGGAGTTTCGGAGCAGTTCTTC.

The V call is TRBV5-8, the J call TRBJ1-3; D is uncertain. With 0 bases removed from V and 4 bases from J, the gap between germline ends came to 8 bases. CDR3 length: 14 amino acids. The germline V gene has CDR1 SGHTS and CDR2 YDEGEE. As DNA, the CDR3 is TGTGCCAGCAGCTTGGTTCCCAGGGGAAACACCATATATTTT. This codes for CASSLVPRGNTIYF.

This CDR3 reads CASSQMGLATYNEQFF. CDR3 coding DNA: TGCGCCAGCAGCCAGATGGGACTAGCGACCTACAATGAGCAGTTCTTC. The chain links TRBV4-1 to TRBJ2-1, with TRBD2 identical over 10 bases. Germline loops: CDR1 MGHRA, CDR2 YSYEKL. The CDR3 is made up of 16 amino acids. Trimming removed 3 bases from V and 2 bases from J; junction bases left unmatched: 4.

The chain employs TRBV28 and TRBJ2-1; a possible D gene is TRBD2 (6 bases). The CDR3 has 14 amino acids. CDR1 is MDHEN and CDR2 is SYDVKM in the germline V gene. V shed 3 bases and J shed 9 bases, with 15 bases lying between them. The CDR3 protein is CASSFVGRSTEQFF. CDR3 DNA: TGTGCCAGCAGTTTTGTCGGGAGATCAACTGAGCAGTTCTTC.

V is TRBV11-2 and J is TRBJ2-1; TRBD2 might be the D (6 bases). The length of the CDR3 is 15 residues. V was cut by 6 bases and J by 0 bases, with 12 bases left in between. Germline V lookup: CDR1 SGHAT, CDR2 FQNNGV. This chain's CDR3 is CASSRDGSSYNEQFF. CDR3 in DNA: TGTGCCAGCAGTCGGGACGGGAGCTCCTACAATGAGCAGTTCTTC.

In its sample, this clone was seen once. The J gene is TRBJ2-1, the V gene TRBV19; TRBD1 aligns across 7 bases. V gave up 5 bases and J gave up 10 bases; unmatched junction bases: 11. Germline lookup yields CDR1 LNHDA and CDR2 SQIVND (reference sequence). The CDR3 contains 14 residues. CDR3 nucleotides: TGTGCCAGTAGTCTTCTATTAGGGGGCGGGGAGCAGTTCTTC. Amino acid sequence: CASSLLLGGGEQFF.

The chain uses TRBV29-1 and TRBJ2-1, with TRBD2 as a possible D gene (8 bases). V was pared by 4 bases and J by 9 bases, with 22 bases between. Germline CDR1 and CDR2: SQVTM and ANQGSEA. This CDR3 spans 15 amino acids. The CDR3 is CSVGAGGGGGIEQFF. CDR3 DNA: TGCAGCGTTGGTGCGGGAGGAGGGGGCGGTATTGAGCAGTTCTTC.

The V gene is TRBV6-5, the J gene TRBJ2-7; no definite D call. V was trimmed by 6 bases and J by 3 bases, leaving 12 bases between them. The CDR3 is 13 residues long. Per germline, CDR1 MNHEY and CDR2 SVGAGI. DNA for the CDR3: TGTGCCAGCAGAGGCAGAACCAACTACGAGCAGTACTTC. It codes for CASRGRTNYEQYF.

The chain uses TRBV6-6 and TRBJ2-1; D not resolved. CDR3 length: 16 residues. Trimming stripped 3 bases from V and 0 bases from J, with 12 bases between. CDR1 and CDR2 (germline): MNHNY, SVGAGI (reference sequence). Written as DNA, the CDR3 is TGTGCCAGCAGTTATTCGGTGGCGAGCTCCTACAATGAGCAGTTCTTC. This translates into CASSYSVASSYNEQFF.

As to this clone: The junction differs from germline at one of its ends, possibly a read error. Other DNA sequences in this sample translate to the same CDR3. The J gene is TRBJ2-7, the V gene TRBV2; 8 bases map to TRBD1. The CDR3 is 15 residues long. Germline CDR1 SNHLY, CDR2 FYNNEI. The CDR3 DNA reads TGTGCCAGTAGTGAACCGGTTCAGGGGGCTTACGAGCAGTACTTC. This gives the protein CASSEPVQGAYEQYF.

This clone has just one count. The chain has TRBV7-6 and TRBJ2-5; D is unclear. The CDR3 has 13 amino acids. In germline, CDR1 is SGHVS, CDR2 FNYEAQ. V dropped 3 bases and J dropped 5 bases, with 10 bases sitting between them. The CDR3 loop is CASSLGQGETQYF. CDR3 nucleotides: TGTGCCAGCAGCTTGGGCCAAGGGGAGACCCAGTACTTC.

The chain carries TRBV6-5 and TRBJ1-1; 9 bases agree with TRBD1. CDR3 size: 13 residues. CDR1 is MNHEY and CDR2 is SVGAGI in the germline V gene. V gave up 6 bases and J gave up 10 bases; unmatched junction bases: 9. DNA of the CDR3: TGTGCCAGCAGGCCCACAGGGGGCGGGAGAGCTTTCTTT. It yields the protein CASRPTGGGRAFF.

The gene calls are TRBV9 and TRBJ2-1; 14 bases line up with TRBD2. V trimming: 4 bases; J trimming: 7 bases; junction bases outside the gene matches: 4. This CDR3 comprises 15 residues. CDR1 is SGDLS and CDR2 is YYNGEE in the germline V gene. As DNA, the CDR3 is TGTGCCAGCAGCCTGGGACTAGCGGGAGTAAATGAGCAGTTCTTC. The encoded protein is CASSLGLAGVNEQFF.

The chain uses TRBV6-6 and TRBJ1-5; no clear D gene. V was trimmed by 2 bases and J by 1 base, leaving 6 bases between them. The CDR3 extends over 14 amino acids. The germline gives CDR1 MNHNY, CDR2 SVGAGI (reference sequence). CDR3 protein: CASSYGISNQPQHF. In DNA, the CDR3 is TGTGCCAGCAGTTACGGGATAAGCAATCAGCCCCAGCATTTT.